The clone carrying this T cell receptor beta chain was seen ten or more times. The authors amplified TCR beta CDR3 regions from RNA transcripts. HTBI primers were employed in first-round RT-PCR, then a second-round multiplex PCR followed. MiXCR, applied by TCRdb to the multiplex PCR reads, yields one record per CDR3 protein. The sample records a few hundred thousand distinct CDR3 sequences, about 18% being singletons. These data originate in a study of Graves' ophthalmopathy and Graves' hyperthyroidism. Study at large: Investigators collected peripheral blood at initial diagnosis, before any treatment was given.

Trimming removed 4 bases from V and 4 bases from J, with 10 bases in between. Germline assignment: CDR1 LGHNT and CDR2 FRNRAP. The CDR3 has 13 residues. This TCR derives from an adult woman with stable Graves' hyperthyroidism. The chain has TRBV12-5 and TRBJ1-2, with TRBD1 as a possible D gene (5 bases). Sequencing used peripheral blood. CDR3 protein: CASGSQGLYGYTF. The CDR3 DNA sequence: TGTGCTAGTGGTTCCCAGGGCCTCTATGGCTACACCTTC.